This T cell receptor (beta chain) was sequenced for a study of T cell repertoires in cytomegalovirus infection. Study-level information: CMV infection together with matching HLA type was indicated by public TCR beta signatures. Broader study findings: CMV-specific TCR beta clonotypes restricted by HLA-C were the ones dominating the ex vivo response. Cumulative frequency (of public TCR beta family members) identified carriers of CMV plus the relevant HLA.

TCRdb independently ran MiXCR on the reads; one entry per CDR3 protein. The repertoire includes more than 150,000 distinct CDR3 sequences, around 24% of them detected once, and 11% sits in the top ten. Germline V CDR1 and CDR2: SGHVS, FQNEAQ. CDR3 length: 15 amino acids. With V trimmed by 3 bases and J by 7 bases, 5 bases remained unmatched. This clonotype was counted between two and nine times. Its antigen remains unidentified. Sequencing input: PBMCs. The rearrangement links TRBV7-8 to TRBJ1-6; 8 bases are a match to TRBD1. This TCR was sampled from a human donor in good health (CMV status not recorded). Some clones in this sample may be carry-over from other donors' samples. In DNA, the CDR3 is TGTGCCAGCAGCTTTCAGGGGGCGCGAAATTCACCCCTCCACTTT. It translates to CASSFQGARNSPLHF. The whole variable domain, filled in from reference TRBV7-8 and TRBJ1-6, reads GAGVSQSPRYKVAKRGQDVALRCDPISGHVSLFWYQQALGQGPEFLTYFQNEAQLDKSGLPSDRFFAERPEGSVSTLKIQRTQQEDSAVYLCASSFQGARNSPLHFGNGTRLTVT.